The rows below give T cell receptor beta chains drawn from one sample of a study of blood T cell repertoires in COVID-19. Repertoires were generated with immunoSEQ multiplex PCR, while TCRdb's copy carries only in-frame clones and drops some. The profile shows about 120,000 clones, 70% to 90% of them singletons. The specimen was peripheral blood. These receptors originate from a woman aged 45-65 years with acute or convalescent COVID-19. CDR3s include the opening cysteine and the closing phenylalanine or tryptophan. A D gene is named only where the DNA matches it firmly. Not every row has a clone size; where given, it reads once, few, many or a size class.

cdr3_length clone_size j_call v_call d_call cdr3_aa cdr3_nt
14 . TRBJ1-4 TRBV7-9 TRBD1 CASSQRQGNEKLFF TGTGCCAGCAGCCAGAGACAGGGGAATGAAAAACTGTTTTTT
14 . TRBJ1-5 TRBV2 . CASSDSVGLQPQHF TGTGCCAGCAGTGACAGTGTGGGACTCCAGCCCCAGCATTTT
15 . TRBJ2-1 TRBV3-1/TRBV3-2 TRBD2 CASKLETSGAPVQFF TGTGCCAGCAAATTGGAGACTAGCGGGGCCCCGGTTCAGTTCTTC
15 . TRBJ2-3 TRBV18 TRBD1 CASSPRDRGPDTQYF TGTGCCAGCTCACCCCGGGACAGGGGGCCAGATACGCAGTATTTT
13 . TRBJ1-1 TRBV20-1 TRBD1 CSASKSGGTEAFF TGCAGTGCTAGTAAATCAGGGGGCACTGAAGCTTTCTTT
16 . TRBJ2-1 TRBV7-2 . CASSLPNFPQADEQFF TGTGCCAGCAGCTTACCTAACTTTCCCCAAGCTGATGAGCAGTTCTTC
16 . TRBJ1-1 TRBV7-9 . CASSLSGGRMNTEAFF TGTGCCAGCAGCTTATCCGGGGGAAGGATGAACACTGAAGCTTTCTTT
16 . TRBJ2-5 TRBV7-7 TRBD2 CASSPRLAGHQETQYF TGTGCTAGCAGCCCTAGGCTAGCGGGACACCAAGAGACCCAGTACTTC
16 . TRBJ2-1 TRBV28 TRBD2 CASSPGAGGPHNEQFF TGTGCCAGCAGTCCGGGTGCGGGAGGGCCTCACAATGAGCAGTTCTTC
14 . TRBJ1-2 TRBV7-3 . CASTPTGEPFGYTF TGTGCCAGCACTCCTACGGGGGAACCGTTTGGCTACACCTTC
14 . TRBJ1-3 TRBV19 TRBD1 CASSLGTAGNTIYF TGTGCCAGTAGTCTTGGGACAGCCGGAAACACCATATATTTT
15 . TRBJ1-3 TRBV7-3 . CASSPRGGGGNTIYF TGTGCCAGCAGCCCAAGAGGGGGGGGTGGAAACACCATATATTTT
15 . TRBJ2-2 TRBV4-2 TRBD2 CASRGLAVNTGELFF TGTGCCAGCAGAGGACTAGCGGTCAACACCGGGGAGCTGTTTTTT
19 . TRBJ2-1 TRBV7-6 . CASSLEGLARNPAYNEQFF TGTGCCAGCAGCTTAGAAGGATTAGCGCGGAATCCCGCCTACAATGAGCAGTTCTTC
15 . TRBJ2-7 TRBV28 TRBD1 CASSEGLDRGLEQYF TGTGCCAGCAGTGAAGGACTCGACAGGGGGCTTGAGCAGTACTTC
14 once TRBJ1-1 TRBV10-2 . CASSEPRTGTEAFF TGCGCCAGCAGTGAGCCTCGGACTGGAACTGAAGCTTTCTTT
15 . TRBJ2-1 TRBV19 TRBD1 CASSMRDREDNEQFF TGTGCCAGTAGTATGCGGGACAGGGAGGACAATGAGCAGTTCTTC
13 . TRBJ1-5 TRBV6-5 . CASTATRNQPQHF TGTGCCAGCACCGCAACTCGCAATCAGCCCCAGCATTTT
15 . TRBJ1-1 TRBV19 . CASSIHTGSNTEAFF TGTGCCAGTAGTATTCATACGGGGTCGAACACTGAAGCTTTCTTT
12 once TRBJ1-2 TRBV2 . CASRVMNYGYTF TGTGCCAGCCGGGTCATGAACTATGGCTACACCTTC
12 few TRBJ2-7 TRBV5-1 . CASSLGGEEQYF TGCGCCAGCAGCTTAGGAGGGGAGGAGCAGTACTTC
16 few TRBJ2-2 TRBV4-1 TRBD1 CASSPVPGQGVGELFF TGCGCCAGCAGCCCGGTTCCGGGACAGGGTGTCGGGGAGCTGTTTTTT
15 . TRBJ1-5 TRBV9 . CASSVGGFGNQPQHF TGTGCCAGCAGCGTAGGCGGGTTCGGGAATCAGCCCCAGCATTTT
14 . TRBJ1-2 TRBV5-1 . CASRRSSGEGGYTF TGCGCCAGCAGACGAAGTTCGGGTGAGGGTGGCTACACCTTC
14 . TRBJ1-6 TRBV2 . CASRPDRIPSPLHF TGTGCCAGCAGGCCCGACAGAATTCCTTCACCCCTCCACTTT
17 . TRBJ2-1 TRBV7-6 . CASSLVSGHSSYNEQFF TGTGCCAGCAGCTTAGTTTCGGGACACAGCTCCTACAATGAGCAGTTCTTC
13 few TRBJ2-1 TRBV12-3/TRBV12-4 . CASKINSYNEQFF TGTGCCAGCAAAATAAACTCCTACAATGAGCAGTTCTTC